The source of this T cell receptor (beta chain) is a study of CD8 T cells in ankylosing spondylitis. In making TCR beta libraries, quantitative 5'-RACE with molecular barcodes was used. TCRdb recomputed calls from the 5' RACE reads with MiXCR, one row per CDR3 protein. Altogether fewer than 80,000 distinct CDR3 sequences are present, roughly 5.3% being singletons, with the ten largest covering around 2.2%. This clonotype occurred many times. Its antigen is unidentified. One junction end disagrees with the germline gene, perhaps due to a read error. This CDR3 spans 13 amino acids. The V gene's germline CDR1 is SSHAT and CDR2 FNYEAQ (reference sequence). General study findings and limits: Clones linked to disease were reported to show significant enrichment in matched ankylosing spondylitis synovial fluid. One TCR beta motif, made up of roughly 8 highly homologous variants, appeared characteristic of ankylosing spondylitis blood.

The sequence came from a male donor with ankylosing spondylitis or in good health (not recorded which). The chain combines TRBV7-7 with TRBJ2-1; D is unclear. Material: blood, either unsorted or a sorted T cell fraction (not recorded which). CDR3 DNA: TGTGCTAGCAGCTTAGATCTGGGGAATGAGCAGTTCTTC. It codes for CASSLDLGNEQFF. Based on the CDR3 plus reference TRBV7-7 and TRBJ2-1, the full variable domain is GAGVSQSPRYKVTKRGQDVTLRCDPISSHATLYWYQQALGQGPEFLTYFNYEAQPDKSGLPSDRFSAERPEGSISTLTIQRTEQRDSAMYRCASSLDLGNEQFFGPGTRLTVL.